This T cell receptor beta chain was profiled in a study of blood T cell repertoires in COVID-19. Study at large: COVID-19 samples collected from the United States, Italy and Spain covered acute and convalescent phases.

Authors' methods: How many nucleated cells were present was estimated from reference gene primer amplification. The method was immunoSEQ multiplex PCR; TCRdb's version includes in-frame clones alone and lacks a portion of them. V and J calls and clone size are as listed in that table; D and trimming were resolved from the DNA. The sample yields some 100,000 clones, roughly 88% seen once. The germline V gene has CDR1 SGHNT and CDR2 YYREEE (reference sequence). This CDR3 spans 12 amino acids. V lost 3 bases and J lost 0, with 3 bases in between. The sample was peripheral blood. The receptor was isolated from a woman aged 70 to 79 with acute or convalescent COVID-19. The rearrangement joins TRBV5-4 to TRBJ2-5; D unclear. The CDR3 region is CASSSNQETQYF. The CDR3 region has the DNA TGTGCCAGCAGCTCAAACCAAGAGACCCAGTACTTC.